The source of this T cell receptor (beta chain) is a study of T-cell reconstitution after alpha-beta-depleted transplantation in children. The CDR3 is 15 amino acids. V lost 6 bases to trimming and J lost 3 bases; unmatched junction nucleotides: 5. This clonotype was counted at least ten times. Library preparation (for TCRbeta) was performed with unique molecular identifiers. TCRdb re-called the PCR reads through MiXCR, storing one row per CDR3 protein. The data show roughly 500,000 distinct CDR3 sequences, more than 9% seen once. The sequences come from PBMCs, collected before TCRalphabeta/CD19-depleted stem cell transplant. The receptor comes from a child aged 2 to 10 with inherited bone marrow failure, due to receive a stem cell transplant. The V gene is TRBV12-3 or TRBV12-4, the J gene TRBJ1-1; 12 bases match TRBD1. The CDR3 nucleotides are TGTGCCAGCAGCCCCGGGACAGGGGGCCACACTGAAGCTTTCTTT. Its translation is CASSPGTGGHTEAFF.